This section outlines one T cell receptor (beta chain) sequence together with its context. The clone's antigen remains unknown. It has no much larger one-base neighbor in the sample; base qualities were not kept. The germline V gene encodes CDR1 MNHNS and CDR2 SASEGT. V is shortened by 4 bases, J by 2 bases, and the region joining them spans 8 bases. The CDR3 measures 13 amino acids from cysteine to phenylalanine. Only CDR3 DNA is held: 39 bases, read in frame from base 1. To prepare the library, the immunoSEQ multiplex PCR assay was applied. The multiplex PCR relied on a mix of 60 forward primers for TCR Vbeta segments and 13 reverse primers for TCR Jbeta segments. A multiplex PCR assay on genomic DNA amplified the CDR3 region of rearranged TCR beta genes. Amplified TCR beta libraries were sequenced as 87-base-pair reads on the Illumina HiSeq System. In the paper's pipeline: In a later analysis, about 80 million unique TCR beta chains were counted across the 650 to 700 repertoires, and roughly 9.9 million of these chains were shared by at least two donors. A nearest-neighbor algorithm error-corrected the raw reads and collapsed the reads into unique sequences, merging closely related sequences to remove PCR and sequencing errors. V, D and J gene segments were assigned by aligning CDR3 sequences to IMGT reference sequences. For a sequence to be retained, a match of at least six nucleotides to both a V gene segment and a J gene segment was required. Rearrangements were called productive when the CDR3 lacked stop codons and stayed in frame with V and J; all others were non-productive. CDR3 was defined by IMGT convention, running from the second conserved V-encoded cysteine to the conserved J-encoded phenylalanine. In an earlier analysis of 550 to 650 of the donors, sequences lacking an unambiguous match to a single V gene segment were excluded. In an earlier analysis of 450 to 750 of the donors, a V segment was called functional when productive rearrangements were above 56.7%, and segregating when the standard deviation between donors exceeded 5%. A statistical classification framework was built for diagnosing cytomegalovirus status from the catalog of TCR beta chain sequences. A later analysis assigned V and J genes by comparing TCR nucleotide sequences with IMGT/GENE-DB human TR gene sequences. The TCRdist pipeline was used in a later analysis to assign CDR3 sequences and most-parsimonious VDJ recombination scenarios. In a later analysis, every TCR beta chain was defined by the combination of its CDR3 amino acid sequence and its V-gene family, and reads without a unique V-gene family were dropped. In a later analysis, 450 to 600 highly shared, low-generation-probability nucleotide sequences were removed to address suspected cross-contamination and a sequencing artifact. In a later analysis, a clonal expansion index was calculated for each public chain from normalized within-repertoire ranks of inferred template counts. A later analysis computed generation probabilities with a VDJ recombination model fitted to out-of-frame rearrangements, and checked the results against IGoR. Hypergeometric tests were used in a later analysis to score TCR-TCR, TCR-HLA and TCR-CMV co-occurrence, with a repertoire-size bias correction applied to the TCR pairs. In a later analysis, false discovery rates were estimated by permuting HLA or CMV assignments 20 times. In a later analysis, co-occurring TCRs were grouped using DBSCAN, and TCRdist sequence similarity was added for clustering within HLA-allele-positive subsets. Repertoires with fewer than 30,000 or more than 120,000 public chains were left out of co-occurrence clustering, as were about five repertoires with anomalous nucleotide sharing. The table was pulled from immuneACCESS by TCRdb, which kept in-frame rearrangements only. Such tables lose some clones; where checked, under half of the loss comes from unresolved V genes, and the rest has no known cause. That table furnishes V, J and clone size, whereas the DNA furnished D and trimming. The sample contains approximately 180,000 clones, 10% to 15% of them found a single time. Over 6.5% of the sample belongs to the ten largest clones.

The data stem from a study of cytomegalovirus exposure and HLA in healthy donors (dated by TCRdb to between 2016 and 2019). Regarding the study in general: An earlier analysis of fewer than 750 of the donors reported about 280 Gb of sequence data and some 110 million unique TCR beta sequences obtained from about 179 million T cells. Across roughly 420 genotyped donors of the cohort, an average of roughly 250,000 unique TCR beta nucleotide sequences per donor were sequenced, and 15% to 20% of those sequences were non-productive. The T cell repertoires of some 700 subjects were profiled by immunosequencing and related to cytomegalovirus serostatus. Four to six DR-DQ haplotypes were handled as single units for association and clustering, since linkage in the cohort was strong. To decide whether each TCR beta V gene segment behaved as functional or pseudogenic, an earlier analysis of approximately 590 of the donors relied on high-throughput TCR beta sequencing. In a later analysis, previously published TCR beta repertoires from 500 to 750 donors were re-analyzed and high-resolution HLA genotyping was added so that TCR occurrence patterns could be studied. Of the roughly 390 genotyped donors, more than 75% were placed in the genetic ancestry cluster associated with self-reported Caucasian donors. HLA typing included class I and class II loci at four-digit resolution. The study aimed to test whether cataloging public T cell receptors could reveal signatures of past pathogen exposure. A separate validation cohort of about 110 different subjects was used in addition to the roughly 700-subject first cohort. A later genetic analysis used genome-wide SNP genotypes for about 60% of the 666 donors, treating that subset as a discovery cohort. The study combined high-throughput TCR immunosequencing, statistical association of individual TCRs with disease status, and machine learning to predict cytomegalovirus infection status. All discovery cohort repertoires had been generated using a single sequencing platform. An early release that covered several hundred HLA-typed donors contained 250 to 350 gigabases of sequencing data and approximately 85 million unique TCR sequences. Typing coverage differed by locus: A, B, C, DRB1 and DQB1 were typed in roughly 629-640 donors, DQA1 in around 500, DPA1 in 600 to 610, and DPB1 in approximately 450. In the later analysis, no new phenotypic data were used to find candidate immune exposures; instead, reliance was placed on TCR beta sequences and their occurrence across donors. Donor age, sex, ethnicity and CMV serostatus were compiled together with the repertoire data.

The study at large found these results: At a false discovery rate of 0.05, a later analysis linked under 20,000 TCR beta sequences to specific HLA alleles. Because counts were too low, more than 15 rarely observed V segments, including chromosome 9 orphons, were excluded from the earlier analysis of fewer than 650 of the donors. V-gene and J-gene trimming of TCR beta chains was associated with a missense DCLRE1C variant in a later genetic analysis, and the association was replicated in an independent cohort. Several of the top co-occurrence clusters appeared to be linked to parvovirus B19, influenza, CMV and Epstein-Barr virus, according to a later analysis. The classifier was reported to diagnose cytomegalovirus status with high specificity and sensitivity in both the original cohort and the validation cohort. Some IMGT-functional V segments, including TRBV6-2 and TRBV6-3, could not be told apart with the 87-base-pair reads, so those segments were excluded. The study gave a list of under 200 TCR beta chains associated with cytomegalovirus. CMV serostatus was the only immune exposure information available for the cohort. According to a later genetic analysis, donors in an Asian-associated ancestry cluster had fewer N-insertions in productive TCRs than the approximately 670-donor mean. In this cohort, only TCR beta chains were sequenced, and detectable features were limited by the absence of alpha or paired-chain data. Linkage disequilibrium might explain the correlated functional status among segregating V segments, but an unknown experimental factor could not be excluded. Strong co-occurrence of HLA alleles, especially DR and DQ, made assigning TCR associations to individual alleles difficult. The authors suggested that the approach could potentially be extended to other disease states and immunological phenotypes. A further reported finding was that TCR beta sequences accurately predicted the HLA-A and HLA-B alleles for most subjects in the first cohort. Across donors, most TCR sequences were observed very rarely, whereas some public TCRs were present in many individuals. In a later analysis, HLA-associated TCR beta chains showed more clonal expansion and lower generation probabilities than non-associated chains that were equally common. In vitro tests confirmed that a few of the cytomegalovirus-associated TCR beta chains recognize cytomegalovirus antigens. A group of highly shared sequence variants was considered likely to be a technical artifact of the sequencing pipeline. Roughly uniform sequencing depth across donors was assumed in presence/absence analyses, although this assumption may not hold. HLA typing was unavailable for some donors at each locus, so association tests used only the typed subset. In an earlier analysis of fewer than 750 of the donors, most TCR beta V segments were observed in productive rearrangements about 87% or about 30% of the time, broadly matching IMGT annotations. According to a later analysis, TCR association rates differed among HLA loci, with DRB1 alleles showing the most associated TCRs and HLA-C alleles showing the fewest. According to a later analysis, most CMV-associated TCR beta chains appeared to be HLA-restricted, and the HLA associations seemed to be driven largely by CMV exposure.

The cohort consisted of 600 to 750 healthy bone marrow donors. At the time of sampling, all cohort members were nominally healthy, though unrecorded immune exposures were likely present. The donor tested CMV seropositive, placing the donor among the 290 or so seropositive members of the cohort. Each donor provided a peripheral blood sample, and peripheral blood mononuclear cells were used for TCR beta sequencing. The Qiagen DNeasy Blood Extraction Kit was used to extract genomic DNA from the blood cell samples. Input material: PBMCs. This sequence was found in a man in his fifties or sixties in good health and CMV-seropositive. The sequence links TRBV6-1 to TRBJ2-5; TRBD1 could be the D gene, as 6 bases match. The CDR3 region has the sequence CASSVQGQETQYF. The DNA sequence is as follows: TGTGCCAGCAGTGTACAGGGACAAGAGACCCAGTACTTC.